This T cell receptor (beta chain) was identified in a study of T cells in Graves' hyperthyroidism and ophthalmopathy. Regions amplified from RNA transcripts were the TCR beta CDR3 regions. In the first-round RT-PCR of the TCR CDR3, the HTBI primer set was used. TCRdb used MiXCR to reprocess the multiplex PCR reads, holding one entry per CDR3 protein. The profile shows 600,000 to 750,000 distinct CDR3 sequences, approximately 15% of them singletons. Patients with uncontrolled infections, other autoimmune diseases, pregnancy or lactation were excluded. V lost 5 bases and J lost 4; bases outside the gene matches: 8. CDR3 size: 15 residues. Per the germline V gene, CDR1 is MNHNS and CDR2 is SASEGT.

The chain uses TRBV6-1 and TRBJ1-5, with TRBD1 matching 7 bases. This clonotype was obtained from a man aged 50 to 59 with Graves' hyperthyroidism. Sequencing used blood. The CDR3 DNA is TGTGCCAGCAGTCCTAGACAGGGTCAGAATCAGCCCCAGCATTTT. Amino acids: CASSPRQGQNQPQHF.